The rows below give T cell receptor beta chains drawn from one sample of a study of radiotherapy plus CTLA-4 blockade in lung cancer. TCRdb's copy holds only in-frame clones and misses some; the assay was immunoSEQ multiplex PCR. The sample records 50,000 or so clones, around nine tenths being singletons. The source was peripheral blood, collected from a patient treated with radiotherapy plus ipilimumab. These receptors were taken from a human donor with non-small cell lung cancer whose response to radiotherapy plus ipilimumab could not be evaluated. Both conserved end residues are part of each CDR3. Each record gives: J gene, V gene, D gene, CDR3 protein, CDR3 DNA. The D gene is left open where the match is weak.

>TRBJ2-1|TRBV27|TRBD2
CASSSRLAGGPVSYNEQFF
TGTGCCAGCAGTTCCCGACTAGCGGGAGGACCTGTTTCCTACAATGAGCAGTTCTTC
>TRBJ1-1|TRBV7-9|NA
CASSQPTGTEAFF
TGTGCCAGCAGTCAACCTACCGGGACTGAAGCTTTCTTT
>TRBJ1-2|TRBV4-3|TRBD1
CASSGGQGANYGYTF
TGCGCCAGCAGCGGCGGACAGGGCGCTAACTATGGCTACACCTTC
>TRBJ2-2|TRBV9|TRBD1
CASSAHRDRQNTGELFF
TGTGCCAGCAGCGCGCACCGGGACAGGCAGAACACCGGGGAGCTGTTTTTT
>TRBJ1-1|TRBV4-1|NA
CASSQGHAFF
TGCGCCAGCAGCCAAGGACATGCTTTCTTT
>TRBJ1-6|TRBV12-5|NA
CASGLGSLSPLHF
TGTGCTAGTGGTTTGGGTTCTCTCTCACCCCTCCACTTT
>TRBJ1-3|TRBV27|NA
CASSAGGGNPGNTIYF
TGTGCCAGCAGTGCGGGCGGGGGAAATCCTGGAAACACCATATATTTT
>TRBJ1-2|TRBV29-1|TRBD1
CSVDGQGNYGYTF
TGCAGCGTTGACGGACAGGGGAACTATGGCTACACCTTC
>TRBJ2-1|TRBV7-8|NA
CASSLGGTYNEQFF
TGTGCCAGCAGCTTAGGTGGGACTTACAATGAGCAGTTCTTC
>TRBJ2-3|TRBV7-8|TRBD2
CASSFRPHGGSGGTQYF
TGTGCCAGCAGCTTCCGCCCCCATGGCGGGAGCGGGGGTACGCAGTATTTT
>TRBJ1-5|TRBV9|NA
CASSVGGDSGPQHF
TGTGCCAGCAGCGTAGGGGGAGACTCTGGGCCCCAGCATTTT
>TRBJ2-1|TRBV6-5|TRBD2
CASSYGRGGFNNEQFF
TGTGCCAGCAGTTACGGACGCGGGGGGTTCAACAATGAGCAGTTCTTC
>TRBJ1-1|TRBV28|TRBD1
CASIGGDRVAGMNTEAFF
TGTGCCAGCATCGGGGGGGACAGGGTGGCGGGGATGAACACTGAAGCTTTCTTT
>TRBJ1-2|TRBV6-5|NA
CASSYSDGVGYGYTF
TGTGCCAGCAGTTACTCGGACGGGGTAGGGTATGGCTACACCTTC
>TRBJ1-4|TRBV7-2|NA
CASSLGTSEKLFF
TGTGCCAGCAGCCTCGGGACATCTGAAAAACTGTTTTTT
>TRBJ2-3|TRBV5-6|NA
CASSLAEVRAHTQYF
TGTGCCAGCAGCTTGGCCGAAGTGAGGGCACATACGCAGTATTTT
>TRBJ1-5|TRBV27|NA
CASSSHGDFDQPQHF
TGTGCCAGCAGCTCCCACGGGGACTTTGATCAGCCCCAGCATTTT